Listed below are T cell receptor beta chains from one sample, sequenced in a study of blood T cell repertoires in COVID-19. Produced via immunoSEQ multiplex PCR; TCRdb's table is partial and in-frame only. The table records a few hundred thousand clones, about 86% of them present only once. Sequencing input: peripheral blood. The receptors derive from a man aged 55 to 69 with acute or convalescent COVID-19. The CDR3 runs from the conserved cysteine through the conserved F or W. The order of the fields is J gene, D gene, V gene, CDR3 protein, CDR3 DNA. D genes are given only for firm matches.

J: TRBJ2-7; D: TRBD2; V: TRBV28; CDR3: CASSSIGLAGGTEQYF; DNA: TGTGCCAGCAGTTCCATTGGACTAGCGGGAGGCACCGAGCAGTACTTC
J: TRBJ2-3; D: .; V: TRBV4-3; CDR3: CASSQDTGADTQYF; DNA: TGCGCCAGCAGCCAAGATACGGGGGCAGATACGCAGTATTTT
J: TRBJ1-3; D: .; V: TRBV23-1; CDR3: CASSREQGPLVNTIYF; DNA: TGCGCCAGCAGCCGTGAACAGGGACCTCTAGTAAACACCATATATTTT
J: TRBJ2-5; D: TRBD2; V: TRBV9; CDR3: CASSPFSGRGQETQYF; DNA: TGTGCCAGCTCCCCGTTTAGCGGGAGGGGCCAAGAGACCCAGTACTTC
J: TRBJ2-6; D: TRBD1; V: TRBV28; CDR3: CAIRTGGAGANVLTF; DNA: TGTGCCATCCGGACAGGGGGTGCTGGGGCCAACGTCCTGACTTTC
J: TRBJ2-1; D: TRBD1; V: TRBV19; CDR3: CASSARTGSYNEQFF; DNA: TGTGCCAGTAGTGCTCGGACAGGGTCCTACAATGAGCAGTTCTTC
J: TRBJ2-2; D: TRBD2; V: TRBV30; CDR3: CAWSSDTGGIGTGELFF; DNA: TGTGCCTGGAGTAGCGACACGGGGGGGATTGGCACCGGGGAGCTGTTTTTT
J: TRBJ1-5; D: TRBD1; V: TRBV7-2; CDR3: CASSLDGTGYQPQHF; DNA: TGTGCCAGCAGCTTAGACGGGACAGGATATCAGCCCCAGCATTTT
J: TRBJ2-1; D: TRBD2; V: TRBV29-1; CDR3: CSVVFEEGTSFREQFF; DNA: TGCAGCGTTGTATTTGAGGAGGGGACTAGCTTCAGGGAGCAGTTCTTC
J: TRBJ2-2; D: .; V: TRBV7-3; CDR3: CASSLRGMLGGELFF; DNA: TGTGCCAGCAGCTTAAGAGGAATGTTGGGCGGGGAGCTGTTTTTT
J: TRBJ2-7; D: .; V: TRBV29-1; CDR3: CSVEVVQGGEQYF; DNA: TGCAGCGTTGAGGTCGTCCAGGGAGGCGAGCAGTACTTC
J: TRBJ1-2; D: .; V: TRBV5-6; CDR3: CASSSDSNYGYTF; DNA: TGTGCCAGCAGCTCGGACAGTAACTATGGCTACACCTTC
J: TRBJ1-2; D: .; V: TRBV7-2; CDR3: CASSLAAEMRGYTF; DNA: TGTGCCAGCAGCTTAGCGGCGGAGATGCGTGGCTACACCTTC
J: TRBJ2-7; D: .; V: TRBV4-1; CDR3: CASSPMTGRTYEQYF; DNA: TGCGCCAGCAGCCCGATGACAGGGAGGACCTACGAGCAGTACTTC
J: TRBJ1-5; D: .; V: TRBV2; CDR3: CASTYSNQPQHF; DNA: TGTGCCAGCACTTATAGCAATCAGCCCCAGCATTTT
J: TRBJ1-2; D: .; V: TRBV27; CDR3: CASSFTASGSTGGYTF; DNA: TGTGCCAGCAGTTTCACCGCCTCAGGCTCGACGGGGGGCTACACCTTC
J: TRBJ2-2; D: TRBD1; V: TRBV5-4; CDR3: CASSSDRERTGELFF; DNA: TGTGCCAGCAGCTCGGACAGGGAGAGAACCGGGGAGCTGTTTTTT
J: TRBJ1-2; D: TRBD1; V: TRBV6-5; CDR3: CASSILTGGQWGYTF; DNA: TGTGCCAGCAGTATCCTTACAGGGGGCCAGTGGGGCTACACCTTC
J: TRBJ2-7; D: TRBD2; V: TRBV15; CDR3: CATSRGGRTSGTLDF; DNA: TGTGCCACCAGCAGAGGGGGTCGGACTAGCGGTACCCTGGACTTC
J: TRBJ1-3; D: .; V: TRBV10-3; CDR3: CAISELTSSGNTIYF; DNA: TGTGCCATCAGTGAGTTGACTTCATCTGGAAACACCATATATTTT